Here is one T cell receptor (beta chain) with its context. Per the study methods: Using the CDR3 differences seen across clinicopathological groups, the authors built a distant-metastasis classifier for papillary thyroid cancer, which was meant to discriminate distant-metastatic patients. TCRdb ran MiXCR on the PCR reads. For this entry, the V and J calls and clone size follow TCRdb and not the study's own pipeline. The repertoire holds fewer than 4,500 clones, with roughly 20% as singletons. The data were obtained in a study of metastatic and nonmetastatic thyroid tumors. For the study at large: Where malignant and benign thyroid patients were concerned, repertoires were compared across blood and tumor or nodule tissue.

Nobody among the patients had been given any treatment before thyroid surgery. Sequencing used tumor tissue. This receptor was obtained from a male donor with papillary thyroid cancer or a benign thyroid nodule (not recorded which). Some clones in this sample may be carry-over from other donors' samples.

CDR3 in amino acids: CASSFSGSNQPQHF. The CDR3 coding sequence is TGTGCCAGCAGCTTTTCGGGCAGCAATCAGCCCCAGCATTTT. The chain recombines TRBV11-2 with TRBJ1-5; D is uncertain. CDR1 is SGHAT, CDR2 FQNNGV, per germline. V lost 3 bases to trimming and J lost 1 base, with 7 bases between them. The CDR3 is made up of 14 amino acids.